These 30 T cell receptor beta chains share one sample of origin, sequenced in a study of beta chain features in type 1 diabetes. Isolated RNA was reverse transcribed in full, so expressed TCRB transcripts were sequenced. Repertoires were generated with immunoSEQ multiplex PCR, while TCRdb's copy carries only in-frame clones and drops some. The top ten hold almost 0.65% of the sample, which has 150,000 to 180,000 clones, 7.5% to 10% seen once. Sequenced: central memory CD4+ T cells from blood. Every receptor here comes from a man aged 18 to 29 in good health.

A few counts support this clone. The chain has TRBV21-1 and TRBJ1-6; TRBD1 was called by the table and not checked on the DNA. TRBV21-1 counts as a pseudogene. The CDR3 contains 17 residues. The CDR3 loop reads CASSSRMDTAYNSPLHF. The CDR3 nucleotides read TGTGCCAGCAGCTCCCGAATGGACACGGCCTATAATTCACCCCTCCACTTT.

The chain carries TRBV29-1 and TRBJ2-3; TRBD1 agrees at 10 bases. Germline trimming cut 3 bases from V and 6 bases from J; bases unmatched to any gene: 3. The CDR3 totals 13 residues. The germline V gene has CDR1 SQVTM and CDR2 ANQGSEA. The CDR3, as DNA: TGCAGCGTTGAGGGACAGGGGCTGGATACGCAGTATTTT. This translates into CSVEGQGLDTQYF.

In its sample, this clone was seen a few times. The rearrangement joins TRBV4-1 to TRBJ2-1, with TRBD1 matching over 9 bases. Per germline, CDR1 MGHRA and CDR2 YSYEKL. The junction had 14 bases not matched to a gene; V was cut back by 4 bases and J by 10 bases. The CDR3 is 16 residues long. CDR3 sequence: CASSRGQGPNGPEQFF. In nucleotides, the CDR3 is TGCGCCAGCAGCCGAGGACAGGGGCCTAATGGCCCCGAGCAGTTCTTC.

The V and J genes are TRBV30 and TRBJ1-2; D gene uncertain. CDR3 size: 11 residues. Trimming pared 1 base from V and 8 bases from J, leaving 8 bases between. Germline CDR1 GTSNPN, CDR2 SVGIG (reference sequence). CDR3 residues: CAWSAQTGYTF. The CDR3 DNA is TGTGCCTGGAGTGCACAGACAGGCTACACCTTC.

There are many counts of this clone. CDR3 DNA sequence: TGTGCCAGCAGTTTACGTCAAGAGACCCAGTACTTC. Translated: CASSLRQETQYF. This rearrangement joins TRBV27 to TRBJ2-5; the D is unclear. The CDR3 runs to 12 residues. Germline V gene lookup returns CDR1 MNHEY and CDR2 SMNVEV (reference sequence). The germline V and J ends were trimmed by 2 bases and 2 bases, with 3 bases remaining between them.

V and J are TRBV4-3 and TRBJ2-5; the match to TRBD2 covers 10 bases. Germline CDR1 and CDR2: LGHNA and YSLEER. The CDR3 extends over 16 amino acids. V shed 1 base, J shed 4 bases, and the junction held 6 bases outside the gene matches. The DNA of the CDR3 is TGCGCCAGCAGCCAAGCCCCGCTAGCGGGAGCAGAGACCCAGTACTTC. This encodes CASSQAPLAGAETQYF.

This clone was detected only a few times. The chain carries TRBV28 and TRBJ1-2, with D tentatively TRBD1 (6 bases). The CDR3 sequence is 14 residues long. The germline V and J ends were trimmed by 3 bases and 4 bases, with 12 bases remaining between them. Germline assignment: CDR1 MDHEN and CDR2 SYDVKM. The CDR3 DNA sequence: TGTGCCAGCAGTTTTCCAGGGGCGGGCTATGGCTACACCTTC. It codes for CASSFPGAGYGYTF.

This sequence joins TRBV2 and TRBJ2-7, with 7 bases aligning to TRBD2. The CDR3 has 14 residues. In germline, CDR1 is SNHLY, CDR2 FYNNEI. J lost 4 bases, V lost 3 bases, and 6 bases had no gene match. CDR3 in DNA: TGTGCCAGCAGTGAGGGGAGGGGCGGGTACGAGCAGTACTTC. Its protein is CASSEGRGGYEQYF.

This clone was detected ten times or more. The V call is TRBV5-4, the J call TRBJ2-1; 8 bases align to TRBD1. Germline CDR1 reads SGHNT; CDR2 reads YYREEE (reference sequence). V shed 0 bases and J 5 bases; nucleotides not matched to a gene: 4. This CDR3 comprises 15 residues. In DNA, the CDR3 is TGTGCCAGCAGCTTGGACAGGGGGTCGCACAATGAGCAGTTCTTC. Its translation: CASSLDRGSHNEQFF.

The CDR3 protein is CASSSFQGETQYF. The CDR3 DNA sequence: TGTGCCAGCAGCTCGTTCCAGGGGGAGACCCAGTACTTC. The chain couples TRBV5-6 to TRBJ2-5; weak D call: TRBD1 (6 bases). The CDR3 extends over 13 amino acids. The V end was cut by 3 bases, the J end by 5 bases, with 11 bases between. Germline V CDR1 and CDR2: SGHDT, YYEEEE.

There are a few counts of this clone. J is TRBJ1-4 and V is TRBV2, with 8 bases matching TRBD1. V trimming: 9 bases; J trimming: 0 bases; junction bases outside the gene matches: 6. This CDR3 is 15 amino acids long. CDR1 is SNHLY and CDR2 is FYNNEI in the germline V gene. The DNA of the CDR3 is TGTGCCAGAGGGACAGGTAGCACAACTAATGAAAAACTGTTTTTT. Translating it yields CARGTGSTTNEKLFF.

This clone was seen repeatedly, ten times or more. The V and J genes are TRBV30 and TRBJ2-5; perhaps TRBD2 as D (6 bases). The V end was cut by 4 bases, the J end by 7 bases, with 16 bases between. Germline assignment: CDR1 GTSNPN and CDR2 SVGIG (reference sequence). The CDR3 spans 13 residues. The CDR3 nucleotides are TGTGCCTGGAACAGTGGGGACGGGGGGACCCAGTACTTC. Translation: CAWNSGDGGTQYF.

This clone has more than one count but fewer than ten. The chain joins TRBV28 to TRBJ2-7; D is possibly TRBD1 (6 bases). The V gene lost 5 bases and the J gene lost 4 bases, with 15 bases spanning the gap. The CDR3 has 14 amino acids. Germline loops: CDR1 MDHEN, CDR2 SYDVKM. The CDR3 spells CASSVTGGSYEQYF. The CDR3 bases are TGTGCCAGCAGTGTGACAGGCGGATCTTACGAGCAGTACTTC. The whole variable domain, filled in from reference TRBV28 and TRBJ2-7, reads DVKVTQSSRYLVKRTGEKVFLECVQDMDHENMFWYRQDPGLGLRLIYFSYDVKMKEKGDIPEGYSVSREKKERFSLILESASTNQTSMYLCASSVTGGSYEQYFGPGTRLTVT.

This clone was found a few times. The chain employs TRBV5-4 and TRBJ2-7; TRBD1 agrees at 7 bases. V was clipped by 1 base and J by 2 bases; unmatched bases: 6. The CDR3 runs to 15 residues. Germline V CDR1 and CDR2: SGHNT, YYREEE (reference sequence). The CDR3 region is CASSLYGDRTYEQYF. CDR3 DNA sequence: TGTGCCAGCAGCTTGTACGGGGACAGAACCTACGAGCAGTACTTC.

The chain has TRBV6-6 and TRBJ2-3; no clear D. CDR1 is MNHNY and CDR2 is SVGAGI in the germline V gene (reference sequence). The V end was cut by 2 bases, the J end by 1 base, with 7 bases between. This CDR3 is built from 14 residues. CDR3 in DNA: TGTGCCAGCAGTTACCCCCAGGGCACAGATACGCAGTATTTT. Amino acids: CASSYPQGTDTQYF.

This clone was picked up a small number of times. This sequence joins TRBV11-1 and TRBJ2-1, with 8 bases lining up with TRBD1. Germline V gene sequence: CDR1 SGHAT, CDR2 FQDESV (reference sequence). The CDR3 consists of 15 residues. Unmatched junction bases numbered 7, after V lost 2 bases and J lost 7 bases. The CDR3 DNA reads TGTGCCAGCAGCTTATGGCCAGGGGGCTTGAATGAGCAGTTCTTC. Translating gives CASSLWPGGLNEQFF.

This chain links TRBV6-5 with TRBJ2-4, with TRBD1 as a possible D gene (5 bases). This CDR3 has 14 amino acids. In germline, CDR1 is MNHEY, CDR2 SVGAGI. The germline V and J ends were trimmed by 7 bases and 1 base, with 11 bases remaining between them. DNA of the CDR3: TGTGCCAGCATGGTAGCAGGGGCCAAAAACATTCAGTACTTC. Its protein product is CASMVAGAKNIQYF.

This rearrangement joins TRBV11-1 to TRBJ2-1; TRBD1 is a possible D gene (5 bases). Germline V gene sequence: CDR1 SGHAT, CDR2 FQDESV (reference sequence). V was pared by 7 bases and J by 7 bases, with 17 bases between. This CDR3 region has 14 residues. This chain's CDR3 is CASTVALGVNEQFF. The CDR3 region has the DNA TGTGCCAGCACCGTGGCCCTAGGGGTGAATGAGCAGTTCTTC.

The V call is TRBV28, the J call TRBJ2-5, with a tentative D call TRBD1 (6 bases). CDR1 is MDHEN, CDR2 SYDVKM, per germline. This CDR3 is built from 14 residues. Trimming left V 6 bases short and J 3 bases short, with 14 bases between. CDR3 in DNA: TGTGCCAGCAGACTTAGGACAGTAAAAGAGACCCAGTACTTC. Its translation is CASRLRTVKETQYF. The full variable domain, its missing parts supplied by reference TRBV28 and TRBJ2-5, is DVKVTQSSRYLVKRTGEKVFLECVQDMDHENMFWYRQDPGLGLRLIYFSYDVKMKEKGDIPEGYSVSREKKERFSLILESASTNQTSMYLCASRLRTVKETQYFGPGTRLLVL.

This clone was found a few times. The chain has TRBV5-1 and TRBJ2-5, with TRBD1 as a possible D gene (6 bases). V was trimmed by 4 bases and J by 3 bases, leaving 10 bases between them. Germline values: CDR1 SGHRS, CDR2 YFSETQ. The CDR3 covers 13 residues. CDR3 sequence reads: CASSVTGKETQYF. The CDR3 DNA sequence: TGCGCCAGCAGCGTAACAGGGAAAGAGACCCAGTACTTC.

This clone has more than one count but fewer than ten. The CDR3 spells CAWGSSYNEQFF. CDR3 coding DNA: TGTGCCTGGGGTAGCTCCTACAATGAGCAGTTCTTC. This chain links TRBV30 with TRBJ2-1, with D unclear. Trimming stripped 5 bases from V and 0 bases from J, with 5 bases between. The CDR3 runs to 12 residues. Germline CDR1 GTSNPN, CDR2 SVGIG (reference sequence). Full variable domain (rest looked up from reference TRBV30 and TRBJ2-1): SQTIHQWPATLVQPVGSPLSLECTVEGTSNPNLYWYRQAAGRGLQLLFYSVGIGQISSEVPQNLSASRPQDRQFILSSKKLLLSDSGFYLCAWGSSYNEQFFGPGTRLTVL.

Only a few counts were recorded for this clone. This chain uses TRBV7-2 with TRBJ2-7; no clear D. CDR3 length equals 12 residues. The germline V gene has CDR1 SGHTA and CDR2 FQGNSA. Trimming removed 5 bases at V and 2 bases at J, with 7 bases between. The CDR3 loop is CASSLRTYEQYF. The CDR3 DNA follows: TGTGCCAGCAGCCTGCGAACCTACGAGCAGTACTTC.

The chain carries TRBV30 and TRBJ1-2; no firm D call. Germline CDR1 GTSNPN, CDR2 SVGIG (reference sequence). The germline V and J ends were trimmed by 3 bases and 3 bases, with 8 bases remaining between them. The CDR3 has 12 residues. DNA of the CDR3: TGTGCCTGGAGGTTTTTCTACTATGGCTACACCTTC. Its protein product is CAWRFFYYGYTF.

This clone appeared a few times. The chain carries TRBV7-6 and TRBJ2-3, with D unresolved. V was pared by 2 bases and J by 1 base, with 13 bases between. The germline V gene has CDR1 SGHVS and CDR2 FNYEAQ. This CDR3 is 16 amino acids long. In DNA, the CDR3 is TGTGCCAGCAGCTTATTTTCGGAGTCACGCACAGATACGCAGTATTTT. It yields the protein CASSLFSESRTDTQYF.

The V gene is TRBV5-1, the J gene TRBJ2-7; 10 bases line up with TRBD1. The germline gives CDR1 SGHRS, CDR2 YFSETQ. The CDR3 extends over 15 amino acids. The V segment lost 1 base and the J segment 2 bases; nucleotides outside the gene matches: 3. The CDR3 protein is CASSLQGQGTYEQYF. CDR3 bases: TGCGCCAGCAGCTTGCAGGGACAGGGGACCTACGAGCAGTACTTC. The full variable domain, completed using reference TRBV5-1 and TRBJ2-7, is KAGVTQTPRYLIKTRGQQVTLSCSPISGHRSVSWYQQTPGQGLQFLFEYFSETQRNKGNFPGRFSGRQFSNSRSEMNVSTLELGDSALYLCASSLQGQGTYEQYFGPGTRLTVT.

This clone was found a few times. Relative to the germline gene, one junction end is altered; a read error may explain this. The chain couples TRBV7-7 to TRBJ2-2, with no clear D. The CDR3 length is 13 residues. CDR1 SSHAT and CDR2 FNYEAQ come from the germline V gene (reference sequence). DNA for the CDR3: TGTGCTAGCAGCCCCACGGCAGGCCGGCGGCTGTTTTTT. It codes for CASSPTAGRRLFF.

V usage is TRBV28 and J usage is TRBJ1-3; the match to TRBD1 covers 10 bases. CDR1 is MDHEN and CDR2 is SYDVKM in the germline V gene. The CDR3 length is 16 residues. Unmatched junction bases numbered 3, after V lost 4 bases and J lost 0 bases. The CDR3 nucleotides read TGTGCCAGCAGTTACGGGGACAGGGGCTCTGGAAACACCATATATTTT. This codes for CASSYGDRGSGNTIYF.

This clone appeared many times. This chain uses TRBV13 with TRBJ2-7; D possibly corresponds to TRBD1 (5 bases). Trimming removed 1 base from V and 2 bases from J, with 6 bases in between. Germline V lookup: CDR1 PRHDT, CDR2 FYEKMQ (reference sequence). The CDR3 sequence is 13 residues long. The CDR3 bases are TGTGCCAGCAGCTTAGACAGGCCCTACGAGCAGTACTTC. Residues: CASSLDRPYEQYF. Looking up the rest from reference TRBV13 and TRBJ2-7 gives the full variable domain: AAGVIQSPRHLIKEKRETATLKCYPIPRHDTVYWYQQGPGQDPQFLISFYEKMQSDKGSIPDRFSAQQFSDYHSELNMSSLELGDSALYFCASSLDRPYEQYFGPGTRLTVT.

Only a few counts were recorded for this clone. The V gene is TRBV7-8, the J gene TRBJ1-5, with a weak D call TRBD1 (6 bases). CDR1 and CDR2 from the germline V gene are SGHVS and FQNEAQ. CDR3 size: 15 residues. Trimming pared 5 bases from V and 7 bases from J, leaving 18 bases between. The CDR3 DNA follows: TGTGCCAGCAGCCGTATGACCAGGGGTGACCAGCCCCAGCATTTT. It is translated as CASSRMTRGDQPQHF.

The chain couples TRBV6-5 to TRBJ2-3; tentative D call: TRBD1 (6 bases). The CDR3 is 13 residues long. Germline CDR1 reads MNHEY; CDR2 reads SVGAGI. The germline V and J ends were trimmed by 5 bases and 13 bases, with 19 bases remaining between them. This CDR3 reads CASSVAGTMREYF. DNA of the CDR3: TGTGCCAGCAGTGTAGCCGGGACAATGAGGGAGTATTTT.